Following are 11 T cell receptor beta chains from one sample sequenced in a study of blood T cell repertoires in COVID-19. Clones were sequenced by immunoSEQ multiplex PCR, and TCRdb holds only the in-frame ones, with some missing. This table has about 240,000 clones, 82% appearing once. Sequences were obtained from peripheral blood. The receptors originated from a woman aged 80 or over with COVID-19, enrolled during active disease.

The chain is built from TRBV3-1 (or the pseudogene TRBV3-2) and TRBJ2-2; possible D gene TRBD2, 5 bases. This CDR3 spans 13 amino acids. Germline lookup yields CDR1 LGHDT and CDR2 YNNKEL (reference sequence). V was shortened by 7 bases and J by 5 bases, with 11 bases between the two germline ends. The CDR3 DNA reads as TGTGCCAGCATTCGGGGAGTAACCGGGGAGCTGTTTTTT. Translated, it gives CASIRGVTGELFF.

V gene TRBV6-1 combines with J gene TRBJ1-2; D is ambiguous. CDR1 is MNHNS, CDR2 SASEGT, per germline. The CDR3 loop spans 13 amino acids. Deletions cut 2 bases from V and 4 bases from J, with 8 bases between. CDR3 bases: TGTGCCAGCAGTGAAAACGGAGGCTATGGCTACACCTTC. Protein sequence: CASSENGGYGYTF.

The rearrangement links TRBV19 to TRBJ2-1; 7 positions agree with TRBD1. The CDR3 consists of 15 residues. Looked up from germline, CDR1 is LNHDA and CDR2 is SQIVND (reference sequence). Trimming removed 5 bases from V and 1 base from J; junction bases left unmatched: 5. As DNA, the CDR3 is TGTGCCAGTAGTGGCCGACAGGGATCCTACAATGAGCAGTTCTTC. This encodes CASSGRQGSYNEQFF.

This clone was seen a few times. This chain links TRBV5-4 with TRBJ1-3, with 7 bases identical to TRBD1. Germline V gene sequence: CDR1 SGHNT, CDR2 YYREEE (reference sequence). The CDR3 totals 15 residues. After removal of 7 bases from V and 6 bases from J, the junction contained 13 bases not matched to a gene. CDR3 sequence (DNA): TGTGCCAGCGGAGGGACAGTTGGGGAGGAAAACACCATATATTTT. This codes for CASGGTVGEENTIYF.

This CDR3 reads CASSQTGGPSYEQYF. The CDR3 region has the DNA TGTGCCAGCAGCCAGACAGGGGGGCCCTCCTACGAGCAGTACTTC. The chain uses TRBV7-3 and TRBJ2-7; 9 bases line up with TRBD1. Per germline, CDR1 SGHTA and CDR2 FQGTGA. The CDR3 runs 15 residues. V lost 5 bases, J lost 0 bases, and 5 bases stayed unmatched.

The chain joins TRBV2 to TRBJ2-1; 9 bases line up with TRBD2. This CDR3 is 13 amino acids long. Trimming cost V 10 bases and J 10 bases; bases outside gene matches: 11. CDR1 is SNHLY, CDR2 FYNNEI, per germline. The CDR3 nucleotides are TGTGCCACCGGGAAGCGGGAGGCTGGAGAGCAGTTCTTC. The encoded protein is CATGKREAGEQFF.

The chain combines TRBV10-3 with TRBJ2-5; the D gene is possibly TRBD1 (6 bases). In germline, CDR1 is ENHRY, CDR2 SYGVKD. The ends were cut back, 4 bases at V and 1 base at J, with 10 bases in the middle. This CDR3 contains 14 residues. CDR3 coding DNA: TGTGCCATCAGTGGGGGGCAGCTCCAAGAGACCCAGTACTTC. Translating it yields CAISGGQLQETQYF.

This rearrangement joins TRBV7-2 to TRBJ1-2; a possible D gene is TRBD1 (6 bases). The germline V and J ends were trimmed by 1 base and 3 bases, with 12 bases remaining between them. This CDR3 contains 15 residues. Germline lookup yields CDR1 SGHTA and CDR2 FQGNSA. CDR3 sequence: CASSLDGGDYYGYTF. In DNA form, the CDR3 reads TGTGCCAGCAGCTTAGATGGGGGCGACTACTATGGCTACACCTTC.

J is TRBJ2-3 and V is TRBV18; TRBD2 agrees at 13 bases. Germline V gene sequence: CDR1 KGHSH, CDR2 LQKENI. This CDR3 is built from 18 residues. J was trimmed by 4 bases and V by 4 bases; bases with no gene match: 11. CDR3 coding DNA: TGTGCCAGCTCACGCTCCGTAACAACTAGCGGGAGGGCAGATACGCAGTATTTT. Protein sequence: CASSRSVTTSGRADTQYF.

The rearrangement links TRBV5-4 to TRBJ2-1, with TRBD2 matching 9 bases. Germline V lookup: CDR1 SGHNT, CDR2 YYREEE (reference sequence). V gave up 4 bases and J gave up 9 bases; unmatched junction bases: 14. The CDR3 loop spans 16 amino acids. The CDR3 coding sequence is TGTGCCAGCAGCACCCCTAGCGGGGTCGGCTACGGTGAGCAGTTCTTC. Translated: CASSTPSGVGYGEQFF.

The chain joins TRBV19 to TRBJ1-2, with 12 bases lining up with TRBD1. Germline values: CDR1 LNHDA, CDR2 SQIVND (reference sequence). V gave up 3 bases and J gave up 1 base; unmatched junction bases: 6. CDR3 length: 17 amino acids. CDR3 coding DNA: TGTGCCAGTAGTATTCTGGGACAGGGGGCGAGTAACTATGGCTACACCTTC. Amino acid sequence: CASSILGQGASNYGYTF.